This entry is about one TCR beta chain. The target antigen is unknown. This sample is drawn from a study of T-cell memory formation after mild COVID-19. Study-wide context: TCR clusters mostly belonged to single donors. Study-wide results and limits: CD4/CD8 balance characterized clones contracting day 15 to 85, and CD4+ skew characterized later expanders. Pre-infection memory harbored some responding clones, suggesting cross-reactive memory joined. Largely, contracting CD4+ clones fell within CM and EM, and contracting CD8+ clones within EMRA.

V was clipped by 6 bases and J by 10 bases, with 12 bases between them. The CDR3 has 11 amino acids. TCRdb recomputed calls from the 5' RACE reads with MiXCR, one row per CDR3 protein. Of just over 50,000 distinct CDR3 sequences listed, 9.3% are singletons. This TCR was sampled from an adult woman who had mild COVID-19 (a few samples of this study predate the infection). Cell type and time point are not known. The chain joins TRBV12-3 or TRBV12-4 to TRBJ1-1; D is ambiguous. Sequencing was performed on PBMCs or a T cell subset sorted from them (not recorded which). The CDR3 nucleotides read TGTGCCAGCAGGCAACGGATCCGAGCTTTCTTT. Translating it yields CASRQRIRAFF.